These T cell receptor beta chains were read from a single sample in a study of cytomegalovirus exposure and HLA in healthy donors. The method was immunoSEQ multiplex PCR; TCRdb's version includes in-frame clones alone and lacks a portion of them. The profile shows about 130,000 clones, approximately 73% of them singletons. The sample was PBMCs. The source is a man between 60 and 75 years old in good health and CMV-seropositive. Each CDR3 is given with its conserved first and last residue. A D gene is named only where the DNA matches it firmly. Clone size is stated in some rows and not others, as once, few, many or a class when expanded.

cdr3_aa cdr3_nt d_call j_call cdr3_length clone_size v_call
CASRLGREDTGELFF TGTGCCAGCAGACTGGGCAGGGAGGACACCGGGGAGCTGTTTTTT NA TRBJ2-2 15 NA TRBV4-2
CASSSPWTGSSYNEQFF TGTGCCAGCAGTTCCCCTTGGACAGGGAGCTCCTACAATGAGCAGTTCTTC TRBD1 TRBJ2-1 17 NA TRBV28
CASSLSRTEGYTF TGTGCCAGCAGCTTAAGTAGGACAGAAGGCTACACCTTC NA TRBJ1-2 13 NA TRBV7-3
CASSVGDRGTGELFF TGTGCCAGCAGCGTTGGAGACAGGGGCACCGGGGAGCTGTTTTTT TRBD1 TRBJ2-2 15 NA TRBV9
CASSLASGGAQNIQYF TGTGCCAGCAGCTTAGCTAGCGGGGGGGCACAAAACATTCAGTACTTC TRBD2 TRBJ2-4 16 NA TRBV7-2
CASSSRLDRATEAFF TGTGCCAGCAGCTCCAGGTTGGACAGGGCCACTGAAGCTTTCTTT TRBD1 TRBJ1-1 15 few TRBV7-9
CAISSQGSSYEQYF TGTGCCATCAGCTCTCAGGGGAGCTCCTACGAGCAGTACTTC NA TRBJ2-7 14 NA TRBV10-3
CASSPLSWSPLHF TGTGCCAGCAGTCCACTCTCTTGGTCACCCCTCCACTTT NA TRBJ1-6 13 NA TRBV28
CASSEYSGRGHQETQYF TGTGCCAGCAGTGAATATTCGGGGCGGGGCCACCAAGAGACCCAGTACTTC NA TRBJ2-5 17 NA TRBV6-1
CASSSTGQGALNTEAFF TGTGCCAGCAGCTCGACGGGACAGGGGGCTTTGAACACTGAAGCTTTCTTT TRBD1 TRBJ1-1 17 medium-sized TRBV7-9
CASSFLITDTQYF TGTGCCAGCAGTTTCCTAATAACAGATACGCAGTATTTT NA TRBJ2-3 13 NA TRBV6-6
CASSPYRAWNSPLHF TGCGCCAGCAGCCCCTACAGGGCTTGGAATTCACCCCTCCACTTT NA TRBJ1-6 15 NA TRBV5-1
CASSRQGFDTGELFF TGTGCCAGCAGCCGACAGGGGTTCGACACCGGGGAGCTGTTTTTT TRBD1 TRBJ2-2 15 NA TRBV25-1
CASSVDLAGTRPAQYF TGCGCCAGCAGCGTCGATTTAGCGGGGACCCGACCGGCCCAGTACTTC TRBD2 TRBJ2-5 16 NA TRBV4-1
CASSVGVGVEQYF TGTGCCAGCAGCGTTGGGGTAGGGGTCGAGCAGTACTTC NA TRBJ2-7 13 NA TRBV7-6
CASSEARGKQFF TGTGCCAGCAGTGAAGCAAGGGGTAAGCAGTTCTTC NA TRBJ2-1 12 NA TRBV2
CASRRMGQGFISGNTIYF TGTGCCAGCAGACGAATGGGGCAGGGCTTTATTTCTGGAAACACCATATATTTT NA TRBJ1-3 18 NA TRBV11-2
CASTSGGSSYNEQFF TGTGCCAGCACTAGCGGGGGTAGCTCCTACAATGAGCAGTTCTTC TRBD2 TRBJ2-1 15 NA TRBV6-4
CASSHGQFRSEAFF TGTGCCAGCAGTCACGGTCAATTTCGGTCTGAAGCTTTCTTT NA TRBJ1-1 14 NA TRBV5-6
CASSRISGEVETQYF TGTGCCAGCAGCCGAATTAGTGGGGAGGTTGAGACCCAGTACTTC NA TRBJ2-5 15 NA TRBV9
CASSERGVLYNEQFF TGTGCCAGCAGTGAACGGGGGGTTCTCTACAATGAGCAGTTCTTC TRBD2 TRBJ2-1 15 NA TRBV2
CASSGVAGMNTQYF TGTGCCAGCAGTGGGGTCGCGGGCATGAATACGCAGTATTTT NA TRBJ2-3 14 NA TRBV6-5
CASSPQSGGYETQYF TGTGCCAGCAGCCCCCAAAGCGGGGGGTACGAGACCCAGTACTTC TRBD2 TRBJ2-5 15 NA TRBV14
CASSQDLQDQETQYF TGCGCCAGCAGCCAAGATTTACAGGACCAAGAGACCCAGTACTTC NA TRBJ2-5 15 NA TRBV4-1
CASSLEIDGNEQFF TGTGCCAGCAGCTTAGAGATAGATGGCAATGAGCAGTTCTTC NA TRBJ2-1 14 NA TRBV5-4
CASSRDGNQPQHF TGCGCCAGCAGCCGAGACGGCAATCAGCCCCAGCATTTT NA TRBJ1-5 13 few TRBV4-1
CASSARRDWETQYF TGTGCCAGCAGCGCCCGCAGGGATTGGGAGACCCAGTACTTC NA TRBJ2-5 14 NA TRBV14
CASSLVGGYSNQPQHF TGTGCCAGCAGCTTAGTTGGAGGGTATAGCAATCAGCCCCAGCATTTT NA TRBJ1-5 16 NA TRBV7-2
CASSFTGGAYTIYF TGTGCCAGCAGCTTCACAGGGGGCGCGTACACCATATATTTT TRBD1 TRBJ1-3 14 once TRBV7-2
CASSRDGSYEQYF TGTGCCAGCAGTCGCGACGGGTCCTACGAGCAGTACTTC NA TRBJ2-7 13 NA TRBV11-2
CASSLATGVLTDTQYF TGTGCCAGCAGCTTAGCAACAGGGGTCCTCACAGATACGCAGTATTTT TRBD1 TRBJ2-3 16 NA TRBV7-9
CASSYSRTGRGYTF TGTGCCAGCAGTTACTCGAGGACAGGGAGAGGCTACACCTTC TRBD1 TRBJ1-2 14 NA TRBV6-5
CAISLGTGARDTGELFF TGTGCCATCAGTCTCGGGACAGGGGCACGGGACACCGGGGAGCTGTTTTTT TRBD1 TRBJ2-2 17 NA TRBV10-3
CASSFISGGPHEQYF TGTGCCAGCAGCTTTATTTCGGGGGGGCCCCACGAGCAGTACTTC TRBD2 TRBJ2-7 15 NA TRBV7-2
CASSPWDRMNTEAFF TGTGCCAGCAGCCCCTGGGACAGGATGAACACTGAAGCTTTCTTT TRBD1 TRBJ1-1 15 NA TRBV7-3
CATQVQGFRNTEAFF TGTGCCACCCAGGTACAGGGGTTCAGGAACACTGAAGCTTTCTTT TRBD1 TRBJ1-1 15 NA TRBV2
CATSREGRGNTEAFF TGTGCCACCAGCAGGGAAGGACGGGGGAACACTGAAGCTTTCTTT NA TRBJ1-1 15 NA TRBV15
CASSVEAGVRETQYF TGTGCCAGCAGCGTAGAAGCGGGGGTCAGGGAGACCCAGTACTTC TRBD2 TRBJ2-5 15 few TRBV9
CASSRGGTSTDTQYF TGTGCCAGCAGCCGTGGGGGGACTAGCACAGATACGCAGTATTTT NA TRBJ2-3 15 NA TRBV7-3